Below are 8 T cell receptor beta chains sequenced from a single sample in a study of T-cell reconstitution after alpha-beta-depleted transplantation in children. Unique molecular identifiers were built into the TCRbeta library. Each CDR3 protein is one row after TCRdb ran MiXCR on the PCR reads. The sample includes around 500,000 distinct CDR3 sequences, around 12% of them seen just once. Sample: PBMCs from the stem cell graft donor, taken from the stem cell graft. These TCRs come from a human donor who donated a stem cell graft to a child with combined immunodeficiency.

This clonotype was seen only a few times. CDR3 nucleotide sequence: TGTGCCAGCAGCTTAGCGTCTATCCAGCCCCAGCATTTT. This gives the protein CASSLASIQPQHF. V and J are TRBV7-2 and TRBJ1-5; D is unclear. Germline V CDR1 and CDR2: SGHTA, FQGNSA. Trimming shortened V by 0 bases and J by 7 bases, and 7 bases separated the two germline ends. There are 13 residues in the CDR3.

This CDR3 is CASSFQLAGSSYEQYF. As DNA, the CDR3 is TGTGCCAGCAGCTTCCAACTAGCGGGGTCCTCCTACGAGCAGTACTTC. The chain uses TRBV5-4 and TRBJ2-7; 10 bases agree with TRBD2. CDR3 length: 16 residues. Germline V CDR1 and CDR2: SGHNT, YYREEE (reference sequence). The ends lost 2 bases at V and 0 bases at J; junction bases unmatched: 5.

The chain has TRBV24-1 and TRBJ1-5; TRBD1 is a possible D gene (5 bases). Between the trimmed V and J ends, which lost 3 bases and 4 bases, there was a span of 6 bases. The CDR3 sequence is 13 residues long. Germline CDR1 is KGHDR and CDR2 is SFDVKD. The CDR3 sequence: CATSDGGNQPQHF. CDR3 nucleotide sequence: TGTGCCACCAGTGATGGGGGAAATCAGCCCCAGCATTTT.

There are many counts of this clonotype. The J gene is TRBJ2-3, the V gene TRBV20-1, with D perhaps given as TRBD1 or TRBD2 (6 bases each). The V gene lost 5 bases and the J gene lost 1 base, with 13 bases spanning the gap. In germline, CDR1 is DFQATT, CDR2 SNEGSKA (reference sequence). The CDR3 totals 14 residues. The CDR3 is CSAFYREGTDTQYF. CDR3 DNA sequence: TGCAGTGCTTTCTACAGGGAGGGCACAGATACGCAGTATTTT.

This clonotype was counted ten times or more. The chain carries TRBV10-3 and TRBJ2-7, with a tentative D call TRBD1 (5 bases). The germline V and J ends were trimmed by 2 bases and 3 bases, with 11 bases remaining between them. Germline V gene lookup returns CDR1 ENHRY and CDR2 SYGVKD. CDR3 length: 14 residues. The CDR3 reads CAISERQGLYEQYF. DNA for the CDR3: TGTGCCATCAGTGAGAGGCAGGGCCTCTACGAGCAGTACTTC.

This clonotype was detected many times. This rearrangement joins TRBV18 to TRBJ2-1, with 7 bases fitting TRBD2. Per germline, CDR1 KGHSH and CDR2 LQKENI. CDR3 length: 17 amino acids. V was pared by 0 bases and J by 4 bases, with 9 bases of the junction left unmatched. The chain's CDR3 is CASSPPGGDYAYNEQFF. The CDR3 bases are TGTGCCAGCTCACCACCTGGTGGGGACTATGCTTACAATGAGCAGTTCTTC.

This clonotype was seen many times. CDR3 in DNA: TGTGCCAGCAGCTTGGAGGGACTCTCACAAGAGACCCAGTACTTC. This encodes CASSLEGLSQETQYF. The V call is TRBV7-2, the J call TRBJ2-5; possible D gene TRBD2, 6 bases. Trimming removed 3 bases from V and 2 bases from J, with 13 bases in between. This CDR3 is built from 15 residues. Germline CDR1 reads SGHTA; CDR2 reads FQGNSA.

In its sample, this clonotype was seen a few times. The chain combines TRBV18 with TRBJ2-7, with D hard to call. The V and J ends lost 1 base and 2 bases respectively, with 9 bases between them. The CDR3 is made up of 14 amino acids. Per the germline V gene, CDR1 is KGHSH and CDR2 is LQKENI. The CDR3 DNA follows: TGTGCCAGCTCACCACGCCCGTACGCCTACGAGCAGTACTTC. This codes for CASSPRPYAYEQYF.